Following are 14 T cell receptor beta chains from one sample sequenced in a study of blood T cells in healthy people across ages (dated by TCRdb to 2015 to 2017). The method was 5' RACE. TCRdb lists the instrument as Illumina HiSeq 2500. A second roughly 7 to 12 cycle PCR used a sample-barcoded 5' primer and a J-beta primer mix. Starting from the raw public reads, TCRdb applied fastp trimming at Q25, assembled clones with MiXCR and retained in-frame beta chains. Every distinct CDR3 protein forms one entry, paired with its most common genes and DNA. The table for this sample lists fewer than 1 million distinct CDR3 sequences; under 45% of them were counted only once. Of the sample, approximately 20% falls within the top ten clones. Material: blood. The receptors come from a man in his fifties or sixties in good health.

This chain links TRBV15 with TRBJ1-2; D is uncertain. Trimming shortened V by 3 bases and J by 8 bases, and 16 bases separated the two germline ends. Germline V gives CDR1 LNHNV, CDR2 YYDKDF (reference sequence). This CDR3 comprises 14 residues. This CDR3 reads CATSSKLNSKGYTF. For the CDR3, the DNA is TGTGCCACCAGCAGCAAACTGAACTCAAAAGGCTACACCTTC.

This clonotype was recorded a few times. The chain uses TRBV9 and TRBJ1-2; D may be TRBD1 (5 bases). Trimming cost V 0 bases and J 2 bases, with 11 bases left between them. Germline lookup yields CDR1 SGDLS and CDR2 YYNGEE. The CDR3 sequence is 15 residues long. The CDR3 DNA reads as TGTGCCAGCAGCGTAGAGAGCAGGGCGAACTATGGCTACACCTTC. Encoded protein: CASSVESRANYGYTF.

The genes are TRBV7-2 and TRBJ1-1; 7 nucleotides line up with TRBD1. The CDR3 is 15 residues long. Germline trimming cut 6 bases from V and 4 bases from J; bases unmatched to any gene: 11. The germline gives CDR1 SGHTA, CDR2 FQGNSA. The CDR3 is CASRQNRGGGTEAFF. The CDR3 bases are TGTGCCAGCAGACAAAACAGGGGTGGGGGCACTGAAGCTTTCTTT.

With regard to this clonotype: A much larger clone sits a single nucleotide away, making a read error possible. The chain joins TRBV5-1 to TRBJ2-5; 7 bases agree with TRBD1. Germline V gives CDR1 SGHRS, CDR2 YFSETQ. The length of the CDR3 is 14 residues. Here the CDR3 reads CANSRDRYSETQYF. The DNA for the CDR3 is TGCGCCAACAGCAGGGACAGATATTCAGAGACCCAGTACTTC.

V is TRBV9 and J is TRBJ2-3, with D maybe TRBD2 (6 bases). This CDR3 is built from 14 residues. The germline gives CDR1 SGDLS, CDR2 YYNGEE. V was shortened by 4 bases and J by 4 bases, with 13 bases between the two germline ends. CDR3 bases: TGTGCCAGCAGCCTAGGGGACTCGTCAGATACGCAGTATTTT. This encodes CASSLGDSSDTQYF.

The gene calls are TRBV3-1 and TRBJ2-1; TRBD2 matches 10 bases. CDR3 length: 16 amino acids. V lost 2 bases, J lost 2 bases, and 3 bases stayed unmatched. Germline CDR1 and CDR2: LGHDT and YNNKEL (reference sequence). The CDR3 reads CASSQLAGGAYNEQFF. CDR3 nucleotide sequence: TGTGCCAGCAGCCAATTAGCGGGGGGTGCCTACAATGAGCAGTTCTTC.

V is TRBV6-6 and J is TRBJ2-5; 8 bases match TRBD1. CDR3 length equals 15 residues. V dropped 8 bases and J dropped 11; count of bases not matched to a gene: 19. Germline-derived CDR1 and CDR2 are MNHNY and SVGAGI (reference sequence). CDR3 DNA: TGTGCCAGCGATTCTGGACAGGGTTCATTCAGGGAGCAGTACTTC. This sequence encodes CASDSGQGSFREQYF.

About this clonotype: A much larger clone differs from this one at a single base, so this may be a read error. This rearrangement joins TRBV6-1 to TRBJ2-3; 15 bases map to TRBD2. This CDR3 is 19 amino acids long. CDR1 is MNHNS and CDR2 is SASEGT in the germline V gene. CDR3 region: CASRGLAGGQGLSTGTQYF. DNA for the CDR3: TGTGCCAGCAGGGGACTAGCGGGGGGTCAGGGCCTTAGCACAGGTACGCAGTATTTT.

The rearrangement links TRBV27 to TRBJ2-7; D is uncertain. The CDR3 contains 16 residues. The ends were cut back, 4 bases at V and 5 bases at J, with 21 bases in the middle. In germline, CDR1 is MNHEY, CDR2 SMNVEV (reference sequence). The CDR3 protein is CASSSDTSYSGNEQYF. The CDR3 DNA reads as TGTGCCAGCAGTTCCGACACTTCGTACTCAGGTAACGAGCAGTACTTC.

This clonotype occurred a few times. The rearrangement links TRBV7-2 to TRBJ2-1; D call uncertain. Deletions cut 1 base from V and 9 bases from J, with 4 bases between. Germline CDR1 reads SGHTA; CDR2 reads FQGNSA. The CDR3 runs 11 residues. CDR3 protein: CASSLDLEQFF. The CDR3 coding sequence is TGTGCCAGCAGCTTAGATCTTGAGCAGTTCTTC. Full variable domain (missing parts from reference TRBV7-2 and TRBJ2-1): GAGVSQSPSNKVTEKGKDVELRCDPISGHTALYWYRQSLGQGLEFLIYFQGNSAPDKSGLPSDRFSAERTGGSVSTLTIQRTQQEDSAVYLCASSLDLEQFFGPGTRLTVL.

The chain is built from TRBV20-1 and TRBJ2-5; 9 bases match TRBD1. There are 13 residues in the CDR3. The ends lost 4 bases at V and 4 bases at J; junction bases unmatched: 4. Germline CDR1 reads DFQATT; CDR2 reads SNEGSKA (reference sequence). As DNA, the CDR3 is TGCAGTGCTACAACAGGGGGCGGAGAGACCCAGTACTTC. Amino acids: CSATTGGGETQYF.

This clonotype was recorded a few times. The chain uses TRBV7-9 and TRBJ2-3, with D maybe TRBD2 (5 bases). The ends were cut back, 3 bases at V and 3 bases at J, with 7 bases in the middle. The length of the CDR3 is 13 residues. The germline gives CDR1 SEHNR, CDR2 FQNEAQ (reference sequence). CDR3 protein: CASSLGATDTQYF. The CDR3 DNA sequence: TGTGCCAGCAGCTTGGGAGCTACAGATACGCAGTATTTT. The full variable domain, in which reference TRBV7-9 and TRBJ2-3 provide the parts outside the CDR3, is DTGVSQNPRHKITKRGQNVTFRCDPISEHNRLYWYRQTLGQGPEFLTYFQNEAQLEKSRLLSDRFSAERPKGSFSTLEIQRTEQGDSAMYLCASSLGATDTQYFGPGTRLTVL.

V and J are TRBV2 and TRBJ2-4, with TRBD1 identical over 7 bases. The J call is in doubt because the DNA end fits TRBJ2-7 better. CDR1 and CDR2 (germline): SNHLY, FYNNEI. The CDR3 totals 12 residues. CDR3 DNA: TGTGCCAGCAGTGCGACAGGGCTCGAGCAGTACTTC. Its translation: CASSATGLEQYF.

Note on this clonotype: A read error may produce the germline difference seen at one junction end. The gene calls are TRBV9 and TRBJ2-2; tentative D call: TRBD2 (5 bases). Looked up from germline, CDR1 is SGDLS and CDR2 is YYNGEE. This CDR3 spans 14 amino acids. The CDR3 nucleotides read TGTGCCAGCAGCGTAGCAGGACTTACCGGGGAGCCGTTTTTT. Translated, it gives CASSVAGLTGEPFF.